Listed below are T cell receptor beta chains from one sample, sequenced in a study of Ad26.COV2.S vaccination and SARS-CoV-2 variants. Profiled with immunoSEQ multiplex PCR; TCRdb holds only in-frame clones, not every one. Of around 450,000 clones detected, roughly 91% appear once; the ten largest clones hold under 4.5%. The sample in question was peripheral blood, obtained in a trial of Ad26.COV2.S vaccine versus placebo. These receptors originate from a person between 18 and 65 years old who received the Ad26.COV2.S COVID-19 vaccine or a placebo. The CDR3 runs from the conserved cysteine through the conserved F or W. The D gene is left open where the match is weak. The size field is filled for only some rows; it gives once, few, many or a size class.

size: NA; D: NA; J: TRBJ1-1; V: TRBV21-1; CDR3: CASSKEGTEAFF; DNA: TGTGCCAGCAGCAAAGAAGGCACTGAAGCTTTCTTT
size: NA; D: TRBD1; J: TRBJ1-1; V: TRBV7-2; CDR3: CASSAGQGRLEAFF; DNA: TGTGCCAGCAGCGCAGGACAGGGGAGGCTTGAAGCTTTCTTT
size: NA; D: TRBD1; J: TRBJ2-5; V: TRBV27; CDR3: CASSPPWNPGTGGLETQYF; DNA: TGTGCCAGCAGCCCGCCCTGGAATCCCGGGACAGGGGGACTCGAGACCCAGTACTTC
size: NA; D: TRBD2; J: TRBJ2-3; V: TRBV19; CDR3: CASSPWISSGSSVADTQYF; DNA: TGTGCCAGTAGTCCCTGGATATCTAGCGGGAGCTCTGTCGCAGATACGCAGTATTTT
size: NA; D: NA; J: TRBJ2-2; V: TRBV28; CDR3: CASVLGGAGVGTGELFF; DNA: TGTGCCAGCGTCCTAGGGGGGGCGGGAGTTGGAACCGGGGAGCTGTTTTTT
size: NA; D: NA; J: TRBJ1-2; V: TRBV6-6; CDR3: CASSGDIANYGYTF; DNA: TGTGCCAGCAGTGGCGACATAGCTAACTATGGCTACACCTTC
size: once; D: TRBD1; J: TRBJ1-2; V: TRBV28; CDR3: CASSLQGDLNYGYTF; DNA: TGTGCCAGCAGTTTACAGGGGGACCTTAACTATGGCTACACCTTC
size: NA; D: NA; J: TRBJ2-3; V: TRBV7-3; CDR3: CASSRSTDTQYF; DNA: TGTGCCAGCAGCAGAAGCACAGATACGCAGTATTTT
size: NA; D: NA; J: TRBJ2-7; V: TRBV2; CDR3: CASSPRDPIYDEQYF; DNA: TGTGCCAGCAGCCCCCGGGACCCTATTTACGACGAGCAGTACTTC
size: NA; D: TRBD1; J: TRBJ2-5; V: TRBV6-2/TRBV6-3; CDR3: CASSYGQGPRQETQYF; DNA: TGTGCCAGCAGTTACGGACAGGGGCCAAGGCAAGAGACCCAGTACTTC
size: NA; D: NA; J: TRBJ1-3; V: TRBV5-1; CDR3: CASSPERGNTIYF; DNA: TGCGCCAGCAGCCCGGAGAGGGGAAACACCATATATTTT
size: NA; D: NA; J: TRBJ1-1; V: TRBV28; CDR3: CASSLEGKAFF; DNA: TGTGCCAGCAGTTTGGAGGGAAAAGCTTTCTTT
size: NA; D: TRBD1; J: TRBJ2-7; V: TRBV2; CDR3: CASRRTGSSYEQYF; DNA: TGTGCCAGCAGGCGGACAGGGAGCTCCTACGAGCAGTACTTC
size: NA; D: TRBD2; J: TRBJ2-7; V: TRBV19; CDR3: CAITSGAYEQYF; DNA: TGTGCCATTACTAGCGGCGCCTACGAGCAGTACTTC
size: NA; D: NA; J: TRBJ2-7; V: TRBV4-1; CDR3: CASSQGASSSREQYF; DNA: TGCGCCAGCAGCCAAGGAGCGTCTAGTTCTCGCGAGCAGTACTTC
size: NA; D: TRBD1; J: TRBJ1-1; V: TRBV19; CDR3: CASSTGGFTEAFF; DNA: TGTGCCAGTAGTACAGGGGGATTCACTGAAGCTTTCTTT
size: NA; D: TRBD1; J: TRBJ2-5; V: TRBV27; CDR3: CASSERDRVQETQYF; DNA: TGTGCCAGCAGTGAGCGGGACAGGGTTCAAGAGACCCAGTACTTC
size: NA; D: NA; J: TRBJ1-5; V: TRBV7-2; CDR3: CASSSGTVSNQPQHF; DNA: TGTGCCAGCAGCTCCGGGACGGTGAGCAATCAGCCCCAGCATTTT
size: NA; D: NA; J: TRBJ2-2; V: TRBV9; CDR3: CASSVGATGGELFF; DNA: TGTGCCAGCAGCGTAGGGGCGACCGGGGGGGAGCTGTTTTTT
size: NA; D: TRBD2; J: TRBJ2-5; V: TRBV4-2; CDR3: CASSQVAGGYQETQYF; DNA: TGTGCCAGCAGCCAGGTAGCGGGAGGGTACCAAGAGACCCAGTACTTC
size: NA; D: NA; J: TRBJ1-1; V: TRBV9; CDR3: CASSVGAEGRAFF; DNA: TGTGCCAGCAGCGTAGGGGCGGAGGGGAGGGCTTTCTTT
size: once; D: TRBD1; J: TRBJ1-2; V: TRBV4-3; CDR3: CASSRGDRDSEYYGYTF; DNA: TGCGCCAGCAGCCGAGGTGATAGGGACAGCGAGTACTATGGCTACACCTTC
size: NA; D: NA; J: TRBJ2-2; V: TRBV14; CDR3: CASSYDEASAGELFF; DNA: TGTGCCAGCAGCTATGACGAGGCCTCCGCCGGGGAGCTGTTTTTT
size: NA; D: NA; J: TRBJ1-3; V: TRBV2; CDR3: CASSAADSGNTIYF; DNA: TGTGCCAGCAGTGCCGCGGACTCTGGAAACACCATATATTTT
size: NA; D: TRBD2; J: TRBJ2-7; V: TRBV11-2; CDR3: CASSPTGGTSGTYEQYF; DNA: TGTGCCAGCAGCCCCACAGGGGGGACTAGCGGAACCTACGAGCAGTACTTC
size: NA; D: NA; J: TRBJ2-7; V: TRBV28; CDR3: CASRGRRANEQYF; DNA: TGTGCCAGCAGAGGGCGGAGGGCCAACGAGCAGTACTTC
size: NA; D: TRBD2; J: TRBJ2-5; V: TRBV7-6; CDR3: CASSLPPASGEETQYF; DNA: TGTGCCAGCAGCTTACCCCCCGCTAGCGGGGAAGAGACCCAGTACTTC
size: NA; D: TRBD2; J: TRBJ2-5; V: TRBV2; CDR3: CANDQAGVGETQYF; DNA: TGTGCCAACGACCAAGCGGGAGTTGGGGAGACCCAGTACTTC
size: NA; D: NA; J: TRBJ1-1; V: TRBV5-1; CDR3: CASSFPGSAEAFF; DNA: TGCGCCAGCAGCTTCCCCGGATCGGCTGAAGCTTTCTTT
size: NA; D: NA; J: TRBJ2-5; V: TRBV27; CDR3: CASSPRVPQETQYF; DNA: TGTGCCAGCAGTCCCCGGGTCCCCCAAGAGACCCAGTACTTC
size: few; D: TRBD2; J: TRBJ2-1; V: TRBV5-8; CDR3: CASSRLVAGGRNEQFF; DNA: TGTGCCAGCAGCCGATTGGTCGCGGGAGGACGAAATGAGCAGTTCTTC
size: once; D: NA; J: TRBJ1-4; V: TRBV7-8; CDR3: CASTQLGTNEKLFF; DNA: TGTGCCAGCACCCAGTTGGGGACTAATGAAAAACTGTTTTTT
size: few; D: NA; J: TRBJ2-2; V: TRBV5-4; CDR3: CASSLATGELFF; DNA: TGTGCCAGCAGCTTGGCCACCGGGGAGCTGTTTTTT
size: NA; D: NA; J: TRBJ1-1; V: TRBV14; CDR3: CASSLSPLSRASAFF; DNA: TGTGCCAGCAGCCTCAGTCCCTTGAGCAGGGCTTCGGCTTTCTTT
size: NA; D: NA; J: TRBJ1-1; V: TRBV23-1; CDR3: CASSPSDRTEAFF; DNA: TGCGCCAGCAGTCCCTCAGATCGTACTGAAGCTTTCTTT
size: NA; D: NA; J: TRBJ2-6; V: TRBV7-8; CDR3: CASSLSSGANVLTF; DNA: TGTGCCAGCAGCCTAAGCTCTGGGGCCAACGTCCTGACTTTC
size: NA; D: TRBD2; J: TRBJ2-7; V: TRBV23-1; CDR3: CASSQSWTSGSYEQYF; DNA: TGCGCCAGCAGTCAATCTTGGACTAGCGGCTCCTACGAGCAGTACTTC
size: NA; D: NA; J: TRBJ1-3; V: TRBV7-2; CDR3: CASSLMGSGNTIYF; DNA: TGTGCCAGCAGCTTAATGGGCTCTGGAAACACCATATATTTT
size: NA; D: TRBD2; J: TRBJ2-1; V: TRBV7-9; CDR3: CASSSPGGGLDDNEQFF; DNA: TGTGCCAGCAGCTCCCCGGGTGGGGGACTAGATGACAATGAGCAGTTCTTC
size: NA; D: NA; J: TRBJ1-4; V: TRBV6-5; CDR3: CASRPLTNEKLFF; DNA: TGTGCCAGCAGGCCCTTGACTAATGAAAAACTGTTTTTT
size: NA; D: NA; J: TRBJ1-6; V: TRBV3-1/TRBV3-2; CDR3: CASSQEGYNSPLHF; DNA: TGTGCCAGCAGCCAAGAGGGTTACAATTCACCCCTCCACTTT
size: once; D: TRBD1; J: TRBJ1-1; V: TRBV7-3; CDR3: CARTRGQGPVTEAFF; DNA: TGTGCCAGGACCCGGGGACAGGGGCCCGTCACTGAAGCTTTCTTT
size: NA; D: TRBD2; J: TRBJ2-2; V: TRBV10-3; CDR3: CAISDPGLAPRVAGELFF; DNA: TGTGCCATCAGTGACCCGGGACTAGCTCCCCGGGTAGCCGGGGAGCTGTTTTTT
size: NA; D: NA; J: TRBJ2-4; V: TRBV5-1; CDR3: CASRAPPGDIQYF; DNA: TGCGCCAGCAGAGCCCCCCCAGGGGACATTCAGTACTTC
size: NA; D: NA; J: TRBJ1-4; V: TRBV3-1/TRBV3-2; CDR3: CASSKQGNEKLFF; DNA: TGTGCCAGCAGCAAACAGGGTAATGAAAAACTGTTTTTT
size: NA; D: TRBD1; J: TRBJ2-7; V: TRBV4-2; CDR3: CASSLGTGGAYEQYF; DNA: TGTGCCAGCAGCTTAGGGACAGGGGGGGCCTACGAGCAGTACTTC
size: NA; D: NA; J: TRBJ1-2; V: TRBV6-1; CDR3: CASSEGIGLSNYGYTF; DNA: TGTGCCAGCAGTGAAGGTATAGGCCTTTCTAACTATGGCTACACCTTC
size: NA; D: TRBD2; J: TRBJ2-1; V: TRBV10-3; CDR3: CAISALKEELAGGGEQFF; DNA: TGTGCCATCAGTGCACTCAAAGAAGAATTAGCGGGAGGAGGAGAGCAGTTCTTC
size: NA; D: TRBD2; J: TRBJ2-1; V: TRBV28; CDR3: CASSDPLAGSSYNEQFF; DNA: TGTGCCAGCAGTGACCCCCTAGCGGGGAGCTCCTACAATGAGCAGTTCTTC
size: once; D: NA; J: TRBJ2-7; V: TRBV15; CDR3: CATSRDPGIGYEQYF; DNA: TGTGCCACCAGCAGAGATCCCGGGATTGGGTACGAGCAGTACTTC
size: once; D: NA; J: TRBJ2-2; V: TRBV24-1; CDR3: CATSEQGLNTGELFF; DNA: TGTGCCACCAGTGAGCAGGGACTCAACACCGGGGAGCTGTTTTTT
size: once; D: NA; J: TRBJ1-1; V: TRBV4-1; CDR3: CASSRQVGDPEAFF; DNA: TGCGCCAGCAGTCGACAGGTAGGGGACCCTGAAGCTTTCTTT
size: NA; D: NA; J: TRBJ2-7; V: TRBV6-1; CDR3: CASSDSYEQYF; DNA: TGTGCCAGCAGTGACTCCTACGAGCAGTACTTC
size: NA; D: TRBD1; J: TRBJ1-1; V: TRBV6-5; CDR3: CASSRQGAQTEAFF; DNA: TGTGCCAGCAGCCGACAGGGGGCGCAGACTGAAGCTTTCTTT
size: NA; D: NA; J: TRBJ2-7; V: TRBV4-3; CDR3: CASSQVPGTYEQYF; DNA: TGCGCCAGCAGCCAAGTCCCGGGGACCTACGAGCAGTACTTC
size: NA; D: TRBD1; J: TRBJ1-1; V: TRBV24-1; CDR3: CATSDPGTGADGNTEAFF; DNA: TGTGCCACCAGTGACCCCGGGACAGGGGCCGACGGGAACACTGAAGCTTTCTTT